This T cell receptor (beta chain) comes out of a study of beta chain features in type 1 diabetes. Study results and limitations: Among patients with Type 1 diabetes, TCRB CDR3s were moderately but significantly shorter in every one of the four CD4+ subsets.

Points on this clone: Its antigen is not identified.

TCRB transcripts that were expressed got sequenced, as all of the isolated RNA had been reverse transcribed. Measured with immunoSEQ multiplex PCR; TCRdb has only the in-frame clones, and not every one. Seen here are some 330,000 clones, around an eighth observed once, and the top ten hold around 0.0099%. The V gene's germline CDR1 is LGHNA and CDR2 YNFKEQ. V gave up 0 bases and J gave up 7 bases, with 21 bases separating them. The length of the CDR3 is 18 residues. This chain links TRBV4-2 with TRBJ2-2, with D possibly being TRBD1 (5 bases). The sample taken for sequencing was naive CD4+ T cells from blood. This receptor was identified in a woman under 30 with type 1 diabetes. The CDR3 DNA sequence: TGTGCCAGCAGCCAAGATCCAGCTACAGGACGTTTTGGCGGGGAGCTGTTTTTT. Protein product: CASSQDPATGRFGGELFF.